Below, 17 T cell receptor beta chains from the same sample are listed, as sequenced in a study of shared clonotypes between healthy human individuals (dated by TCRdb to the early 2020s). The library was produced with the immunoSEQ multiplex PCR assay. TCRdb stores this immuneACCESS table with in-frame sequences only. Part of the clones is absent; in the studies checked, under half of the shortfall reflects unresolved V genes, and no reason is known for the rest. This sample gives around 610,000 clones in total; approximately 96% of them show up just once. The ten biggest clones cover roughly 0.12% of the sample. CD8 naive samples were CD45RO-negative cells positively selected for CCR7, giving a CD45RA+CCR7+ population that excluded TemRA cells. Sequenced input: naive CD8+ T cells sorted from blood. The sample's cell subset or site label, in plain terms: CD45RA+CCR7+. These receptors were taken from a woman in her 30s in good health.

J is TRBJ2-7 and V is TRBV14, with D tentatively TRBD2 (5 bases). The CDR3 is 15 residues long. Trimming cost V 3 bases and J 4 bases, with 16 bases left between them. Germline CDR1 is SGHDN and CDR2 is FVKESK. The CDR3 protein is CASSHNRRIEYEQYF. CDR3 bases: TGTGCCAGCAGCCACAATAGGAGGATTGAATACGAGCAGTACTTC.

This clone was observed once. One end of the junction does not line up with germline, which may come from a read error. The rearrangement joins TRBV9 to TRBJ2-2; D possibly corresponds to TRBD2 (6 bases). CDR1 SGDLS and CDR2 YYNGEE come from the germline V gene. CDR3 size: 13 residues. CDR3 residues: CASSAGWIGGLFF. DNA for the CDR3: TGTGCCAGCAGCGCTGGCTGGATCGGGGGGCTGTTTTTT.

The sample holds one count of this clone. The CDR3 DNA reads as TGTGCCTGGAGTGTACCCCAGGGATTTAACAATCAGCCCCAGCATTTT. Translation gives CAWSVPQGFNNQPQHF. The gene calls are TRBV30 and TRBJ1-5; D might be TRBD1 (5 bases). V lost 0 bases and J lost 3, with 15 bases in between. CDR3 length: 16 amino acids. The germline V gene encodes CDR1 GTSNPN and CDR2 SVGIG (reference sequence).

The gene calls are TRBV7-2 and TRBJ2-7, with 8 bases lining up with TRBD2. The germline V gene encodes CDR1 SGHTA and CDR2 FQGNSA. CDR3 size: 16 residues. J was trimmed by 3 bases and V by 0 bases; bases with no gene match: 7. CDR3 DNA sequence: TGTGCCAGCAGCTTAGCTGGGACTAGATCTGGCTACGAGCAGTACTTC. Translated, it gives CASSLAGTRSGYEQYF.

The rearrangement joins TRBV10-2 to TRBJ2-1, with TRBD2 as a possible D gene (5 bases). Germline V gene sequence: CDR1 WSHSY, CDR2 SAAADI. The V end was cut by 4 bases, the J end by 4 bases, with 11 bases between. This CDR3 region has 14 residues. The CDR3, as DNA: TGCGCCAGCAGTGTTTGGGAGAAATACAATGAGCAGTTCTTC. Translating it yields CASSVWEKYNEQFF.

The table lists this clone with a count of one. The chain links TRBV28 to TRBJ1-5; no clear D. Trimming cost V 3 bases and J 0 bases, with 21 bases left between them. Germline V gene data show CDR1 as MDHEN and CDR2 as SYDVKM. The CDR3 is 19 residues long. In nucleotides, the CDR3 is TGTGCCAGCAGTTTTTGTTTCGGTCTCCTGTGGGTTAGCAATCAGCCCCAGCATTTT. It specifies CASSFCFGLLWVSNQPQHF.

The chain joins TRBV5-6 to TRBJ2-3, with TRBD1 as a possible D gene (6 bases). The CDR3 consists of 15 residues. The germline V and J ends were trimmed by 5 bases and 4 bases, with 17 bases remaining between them. Germline assignment: CDR1 SGHDT and CDR2 YYEEEE. CDR3 residues: CASSFRDKRSDTQYF. CDR3 bases: TGTGCCAGCAGTTTCCGGGACAAGAGATCAGATACGCAGTATTTT.

V is TRBV30 and J is TRBJ2-7; perhaps TRBD2 as D (5 bases). V lost 1 base, J lost 2 bases, and 12 bases lay in between. This CDR3 contains 14 residues. CDR1 is GTSNPN, CDR2 SVGIG, per germline (reference sequence). This CDR3 is CAWSAAGETYEQYF. CDR3 in DNA: TGTGCCTGGAGTGCGGCTGGGGAGACCTACGAGCAGTACTTC.

This rearrangement joins TRBV6-4 to TRBJ2-2, with unresolved D. This CDR3 has 15 amino acids. Germline assignment: CDR1 MRHNA and CDR2 SNTAGT. The ends were cut back, 0 bases at V and 2 bases at J, with 7 bases in the middle. The CDR3 DNA reads as TGTGCCAGCAGTGACTCGCTACATAACACCGGGGAGCTGTTTTTT. It codes for CASSDSLHNTGELFF.

The J gene is TRBJ1-4, the V gene TRBV21-1; the D call in the table, TRBD1, was not verified against the DNA. TRBV21-1 is a documented pseudogene. The CDR3 contains 15 residues. The CDR3 coding sequence is TGTGCCAGCAGCCCCTCGGGACAGGGCCGGACCGAACTGTTTTTT. This gives the protein CASSPSGQGRTELFF.

The chain carries TRBV28 and TRBJ1-5, with D unclear. V lost 7 bases, J lost 3 bases, and 16 bases lay in between. The germline V gene encodes CDR1 MDHEN and CDR2 SYDVKM. The CDR3 contains 15 residues. In nucleotides, the CDR3 is TGTGCCAGCACCAAACTGTGGGGTCCCAATCAGCCCCAGCATTTT. This translates into CASTKLWGPNQPQHF.

The chain combines TRBV5-1 with TRBJ1-4; a weak D match, TRBD1 (6 bases). This CDR3 has 16 amino acids. CDR1 is SGHRS and CDR2 is YFSETQ in the germline V gene. V lost 4 bases, J lost 8 bases, and 21 bases lay in between. The CDR3 bases are TGCGCCAGCAGCCCCCAGTCCGGGGGGCCAAGGGAAAAACTGTTTTTT. This translates into CASSPQSGGPREKLFF.

This clone was seen once. The chain joins TRBV10-3 to TRBJ1-2; D remains unclear. Trimming pared 0 bases from V and 5 bases from J, leaving 19 bases between. Per germline, CDR1 ENHRY and CDR2 SYGVKD. This CDR3 is built from 17 residues. The DNA for the CDR3 is TGTGCCATCAGTGAGTCCCCGACCGGGTCGGAGCGGTATGGCTACACCTTC. This gives the protein CAISESPTGSERYGYTF.

The J gene is TRBJ2-1, the V gene TRBV28, with D possibly being TRBD2 (6 bases). CDR3 length: 14 residues. Germline V gives CDR1 MDHEN, CDR2 SYDVKM. The V end lost 3 bases, the J end lost 0 bases, and 6 bases lay between the germline ends. The CDR3 spells CASSLDYSYNEQFF. The CDR3 nucleotides read TGTGCCAGCAGTTTGGACTACTCCTACAATGAGCAGTTCTTC.

The chain uses TRBV11-2 and TRBJ1-1; 7 nucleotides line up with TRBD1. V was clipped by 6 bases and J by 4 bases; unmatched bases: 8. The germline V gene encodes CDR1 SGHAT and CDR2 FQNNGV. The CDR3 loop spans 14 amino acids. Written as DNA, the CDR3 is TGTGCCAGCAGGGAGACAGGGCTCGTCACTGAAGCTTTCTTT. Encoded protein: CASRETGLVTEAFF. Looking up the rest from reference TRBV11-2 and TRBJ1-1 gives the full variable domain: EAGVAQSPRYKIIEKRQSVAFWCNPISGHATLYWYQQILGQGPKLLIQFQNNGVVDDSQLPKDRFSAERLKGVDSTLKIQPAKLEDSAVYLCASRETGLVTEAFFGQGTRLTVV.

The V gene is TRBV13, the J gene TRBJ1-3, with D possibly TRBD1 on 6 matching bases. This CDR3 is 19 amino acids long. The V and J ends lost 5 bases and 0 bases respectively, with 23 bases between them. Germline CDR1 PRHDT, CDR2 FYEKMQ (reference sequence). CDR3 DNA: TGTGCCAGCAGCCCTAGGACAGATCCGGGCCACTACTCTGGAAACACCATATATTTT. Its translation: CASSPRTDPGHYSGNTIYF.

This chain connects TRBV9 to TRBJ2-7; 10 bases line up with TRBD2. Trimming took 3 bases from V and 1 from J; bases not matched to a gene: 4. CDR3 size: 15 residues. CDR1 is SGDLS and CDR2 is YYNGEE in the germline V gene. The CDR3 DNA is TGTGCCAGCAGCGCTAGCGGGAGTCGTTCCTACGAGCAGTACTTC. Protein product: CASSASGSRSYEQYF. Combining the CDR3 with reference TRBV9 and TRBJ2-7 gives the whole variable domain DSGVTQTPKHLITATGQRVTLRCSPRSGDLSVYWYQQSLDQGLQFLIQYYNGEERAKGNILERFSAQQFPDLHSELNLSSLELGDSALYFCASSASGSRSYEQYFGPGTRLTVT.